A selection of T cell receptor beta chains follows, all from one sample in a study of OX40 agonist ivuxolimab in advanced cancers. The method was immunoSEQ multiplex PCR; TCRdb's version includes in-frame clones alone and lacks a portion of them. This sample yields about 24,000 clones, of which almost 80% are seen a single time; about 13% belongs to the top ten. The sample was CD4+ or CD8+ T cells sorted from blood, taken in a trial of the OX40 agonist ivuxolimab. All receptors derive from an adult with an advanced solid tumor such as melanoma, head and neck, liver or kidney cancer. The CDR3 runs from the conserved cysteine through the conserved F or W. The D gene is left open where the match is weak. Some rows mark clone size as missing; the rest say once, few, many or name a class of expanded clone.

d_gene | abundance | j_gene | v_gene | CDR3aa | CDR3nt
. | . | TRBJ2-7 | TRBV27 | CASSLSSGIPYEQYF | TGTGCCAGCAGTTTATCCTCTGGGATACCCTACGAGCAGTACTTC
TRBD1 | . | TRBJ1-2 | TRBV2 | CASSVQGAANYGYTF | TGTGCCAGCAGTGTACAGGGGGCGGCTAACTATGGCTACACCTTC
TRBD1 | . | TRBJ1-1 | TRBV10-1 | CASSGQGKNTEAFF | TGCGCCAGCAGTGGACAGGGGAAGAACACTGAAGCTTTCTTT
TRBD1 | . | TRBJ1-2 | TRBV7-9 | CASSWTGTGAGYTF | TGTGCCAGCAGCTGGACTGGGACAGGGGCTGGCTACACCTTC
TRBD2 | . | TRBJ2-5 | TRBV5-1 | CASSLAGREETQYF | TGCGCCAGCAGCTTGGCCGGGAGGGAAGAGACCCAGTACTTC
. | . | TRBJ2-7 | TRBV7-9 | CASSLLSGGEQYF | TGTGCCAGCAGCTTACTTAGTGGGGGCGAGCAGTACTTC
. | . | TRBJ1-2 | TRBV5-6 | CASSLQGRGYTF | TGTGCCAGCAGCCTACAGGGTAGGGGCTACACCTTC
TRBD2 | . | TRBJ2-7 | TRBV6-5 | CASTVSGVSYEQYF | TGTGCCAGCACCGTTAGCGGGGTTTCCTACGAGCAGTACTTC
. | . | TRBJ1-5 | TRBV15 | CATSRDRGVGQPQHF | TGTGCCACCAGCAGAGATCGAGGGGTTGGGCAGCCCCAGCATTTT
. | . | TRBJ1-5 | TRBV19 | CASRAATSYQPQHF | TGTGCCAGCCGAGCTGCGACCTCGTATCAGCCCCAGCATTTT
TRBD2 | . | TRBJ2-3 | TRBV5-4 | CASSLAPGLAGWASTDTQYF | TGTGCCAGCAGCTTGGCCCCGGGACTAGCGGGGTGGGCAAGTACAGATACGCAGTATTTT
. | . | TRBJ2-7 | TRBV5-1 | CASSLVRTAYEQYF | TGCGCCAGCAGCTTGGTACGGACAGCCTACGAGCAGTACTTC
. | . | TRBJ2-1 | TRBV14 | CASSQDRVGEQFF | TGTGCCAGCAGCCAAGATAGGGTTGGTGAGCAGTTCTTC
. | once | TRBJ2-7 | TRBV28 | CASSLGGTFTYEQYF | TGTGCCAGCAGTTTAGGGGGGACGTTCACCTACGAGCAGTACTTC
TRBD1 | . | TRBJ2-5 | TRBV9 | CASSVGQGKTQYF | TGTGCCAGCAGCGTGGGACAGGGAAAGACCCAGTACTTC
. | once | TRBJ1-5 | TRBV5-6 | CASSLDLGNQPQHF | TGTGCCAGCAGCTTGGATTTAGGCAATCAGCCCCAGCATTTT
TRBD1 | . | TRBJ1-2 | TRBV19 | CASSTHRDRTFYGYTF | TGTGCCAGTAGTACGCATCGGGACAGGACCTTCTATGGCTACACCTTC
TRBD1 | . | TRBJ1-5 | TRBV15 | CATSGDKGANQPQHF | TGTGCCACCAGCGGAGATAAGGGGGCAAATCAGCCCCAGCATTTT
TRBD2 | few | TRBJ2-3 | TRBV28 | CASSSPLFTSSGGETDTQYF | TGTGCCAGCAGTTCCCCCCTCTTCACTTCTAGCGGGGGGGAAACAGATACGCAGTATTTT
. | . | TRBJ1-2 | TRBV5-3 | CARSLGRDRPYCDYGYTF | TGTGCCAGAAGCTTGGGCAGGGATCGCCCTTATTGCGACTATGGCTACACCTTC
TRBD1 | . | TRBJ1-2 | TRBV11-1 | CASSFDRDRLYGYTF | TGTGCCAGCAGCTTTGACCGGGACAGGCTCTATGGCTACACCTTC
TRBD2 | . | TRBJ2-1 | TRBV19 | CASSIRGLAGNEQFF | TGTGCCAGTAGTATAAGGGGACTAGCGGGGAACGAGCAGTTCTTC
TRBD1 | few | TRBJ2-7 | TRBV19 | CASSPGTGNYEQYF | TGTGCCAGTAGTCCTGGGACAGGAAACTACGAGCAGTACTTC
. | . | TRBJ1-1 | TRBV6-1 | CASRGNTEAFF | TGTGCCAGCAGGGGGAACACTGAAGCTTTCTTT
. | . | TRBJ1-2 | TRBV6-5 | CASSLGGGTNYGYTF | TGTGCCAGCAGCTTAGGGGGAGGGACTAACTATGGCTACACCTTC
. | . | TRBJ2-2 | TRBV5-1 | CASSKTGTNTGELFF | TGCGCCAGCAGCAAAACAGGGACTAACACCGGGGAGCTGTTTTTT